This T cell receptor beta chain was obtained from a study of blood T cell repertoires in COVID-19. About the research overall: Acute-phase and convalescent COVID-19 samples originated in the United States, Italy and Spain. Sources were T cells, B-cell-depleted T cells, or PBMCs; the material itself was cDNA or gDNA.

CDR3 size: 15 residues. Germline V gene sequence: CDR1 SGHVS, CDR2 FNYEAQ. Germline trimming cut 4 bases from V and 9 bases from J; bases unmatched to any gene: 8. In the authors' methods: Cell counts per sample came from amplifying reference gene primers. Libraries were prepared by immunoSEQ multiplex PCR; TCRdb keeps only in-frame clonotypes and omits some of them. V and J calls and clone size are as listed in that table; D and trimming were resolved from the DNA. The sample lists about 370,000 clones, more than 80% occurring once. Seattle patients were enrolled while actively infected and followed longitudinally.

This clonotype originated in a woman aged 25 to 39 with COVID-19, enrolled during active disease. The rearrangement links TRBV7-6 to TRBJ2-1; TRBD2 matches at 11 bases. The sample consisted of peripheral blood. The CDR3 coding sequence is TGTGCCAGCAGCTACCGGACTAGCGGGTTGACTGAGCAGTTCTTC. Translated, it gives CASSYRTSGLTEQFF. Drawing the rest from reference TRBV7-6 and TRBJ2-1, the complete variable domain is GAGVSQSPRYKVTKRGQDVALRCDPISGHVSLYWYRQALGQGPEFLTYFNYEAQQDKSGLPNDRFSAERPEGSISTLTIQRTEQRDSAMYRCASSYRTSGLTEQFFGPGTRLTVL.